This TCR beta chain originates from a study of blood T cell repertoires in COVID-19. Study as a whole: Specimens from acute and convalescent COVID-19 originated in the United States, Italy and Spain. PBMCs, B-cell-depleted T cells, or T cells were the source of the cDNA or gDNA that made up the material.

This clone turned up a few times. How the authors handled the data: Estimates of nucleated cell counts were drawn from the amplification of reference gene primers. Some clones are missing from TCRdb's copy, which holds only in-frame ones; the method was immunoSEQ multiplex PCR. The DNA was the basis for D and trimming; V, J and clone size are from that table. This sample carries more than 95,000 clones, about nine tenths of them seen once, and the ten largest clones take 7.7%. Specimen: peripheral blood. The receptor was isolated from a human donor in a cohort sampled during active COVID-19.

In DNA, the CDR3 is TGTGCCATCAGTGAGCCCGGGACAGGGAGGAGTAATTTGTACGAGCAGTACTTC. Translation: CAISEPGTGRSNLYEQYF. This chain uses TRBV10-3 with TRBJ2-7; the match to TRBD1 covers 9 bases. V was pared by 2 bases and J by 4 bases, with 15 bases of the junction left unmatched. The V gene's germline CDR1 is ENHRY and CDR2 SYGVKD. This CDR3 comprises 18 residues.